This is a list of T cell receptor beta chains from one sample in a study. In TCRdb, the 5' RACE reads were re-called with MiXCR into one record per CDR3 protein. This table has 9,000 to 13,000 distinct CDR3 sequences, more than 45% appearing once. The sample taken for sequencing was tumor-infiltrating naive CD4+ T cells sorted from the breast tumor. These receptors were taken from a female donor with breast cancer. Both conserved end residues are part of each CDR3. A D gene is named only where the DNA matches it firmly. The size entry is marked missing in some rows and otherwise reads once, few, many or a size class.

d_call	v_call	clone_size	j_call	cdr3_length	cdr3_aa	cdr3_nt
NA	TRBV6-5	NA	TRBJ2-2	13	CASSYTNTGELFF	TGTGCCAGCAGTTACACGAACACCGGGGAGCTGTTTTTT
TRBD1	TRBV5-1	once	TRBJ1-1	15	CASSSQTQGASEAFF	TGCGCCAGCAGCTCCCAAACACAGGGGGCCTCTGAAGCTTTCTTT
NA	TRBV12-3/TRBV12-4	NA	TRBJ2-5	13	CASSWGATETQYF	TGTGCCAGCAGTTGGGGGGCTACGGAGACCCAGTACTTC
TRBD1	TRBV5-1	NA	TRBJ2-7	15	CASSLLGQGLYEQYF	TGCGCCAGCAGCTTGTTAGGACAGGGACTCTACGAGCAGTACTTC
TRBD1	TRBV10-3	NA	TRBJ2-2	15	CAISRDRGYSGELFF	TGTGCCATCAGTCGGGACAGGGGGTATTCCGGGGAGCTGTTTTTT
NA	TRBV9	NA	TRBJ2-5	13	CASSVSGQETQYF	TGTGCCAGCAGCGTAAGTGGACAAGAGACCCAGTACTTC
NA	TRBV2	NA	TRBJ1-5	13	CASSRRGGQPQHF	TGTGCCAGCAGCCGTAGGGGAGGACAGCCCCAGCATTTT
NA	TRBV4-3	NA	TRBJ1-2	15	CASCLEPQGNYGYTF	TGCGCCAGCTGCCTCGAACCGCAGGGGAACTATGGCTACACCTTC
NA	TRBV5-1	medium-sized	TRBJ2-1	11	CASATANEQFF	TGCGCCAGCGCGACAGCCAATGAGCAGTTCTTC
TRBD2	TRBV19	NA	TRBJ2-1	16	CASNNLAGSVYNEQFF	TGTGCCAGTAACAATCTAGCGGGGAGCGTGTACAATGAGCAGTTCTTC
TRBD2	TRBV20-1	few	TRBJ2-1	16	CSASGSGRARFDEQFF	TGCAGTGCTTCAGGTAGCGGGAGGGCCAGATTCGATGAGCAGTTCTTC
NA	TRBV29-1	NA	TRBJ2-1	10	CSALVGEQFF	TGCAGTGCCTTAGTAGGTGAGCAGTTCTTC
NA	TRBV27	NA	TRBJ2-3	14	CASSFIRAQDTQYF	TGTGCCAGCAGTTTCATCAGAGCACAAGATACGCAGTATTTT
TRBD2	TRBV12-3/TRBV12-4	NA	TRBJ2-3	14	CASSPTSVTDTQYF	TGTGCCAGCAGCCCTACTAGCGTCACAGATACGCAGTATTTT
TRBD2	TRBV20-1	few	TRBJ2-1	14	CSASGGSSYNEQFF	TGCAGTGCTAGCGGGGGGAGCTCCTACAATGAGCAGTTCTTC
NA	TRBV29-1	NA	TRBJ2-1	16	CSVEKIPGSTPNEQFF	TGCAGCGTTGAAAAGATCCCTGGCAGCACCCCTAATGAGCAGTTCTTC
TRBD1	TRBV10-3	NA	TRBJ2-5	14	CAISPGQGLETQYF	TGTGCCATCAGCCCGGGACAGGGGTTAGAGACCCAGTACTTC
NA	TRBV5-1	NA	TRBJ1-1	16	CASSSLQGTMNTEAFF	TGCGCCAGCAGCTCCCTACAGGGAACGATGAACACTGAAGCTTTCTTT